Each of the 3 T cell receptor beta chains below was sequenced from the same sample in a study of cytomegalovirus exposure and HLA in healthy donors. PCR employed 60 Vbeta and 13 Jbeta primers. Sequenced by immunoSEQ multiplex PCR; TCRdb stores in-frame clones only, minus some. The data hold some 170,000 clones, with approximately 70% observed a single time. Sequencing was performed on PBMCs. Receptors were obtained from a human donor in good health.

The rearrangement uses TRBV6-5 and TRBJ2-5, with D maybe TRBD1 (6 bases). Germline CDR1 is MNHEY and CDR2 is SVGAGI. CDR3 length: 15 amino acids. The ends were cut back, 8 bases at V and 5 bases at J, with 21 bases in the middle. The CDR3 nucleotides read TGTGCCAGCCAACTGGACAGCGCCTTGGGGGAGACCCAGTACTTC. Encoded protein: CASQLDSALGETQYF.

The gene calls are TRBV7-2 and TRBJ1-1, with TRBD1 identical over 8 bases. The CDR3 is made up of 15 amino acids. Germline V gene lookup returns CDR1 SGHTA and CDR2 FQGNSA. V lost 5 bases and J lost 4; bases outside the gene matches: 9. Here the CDR3 DNA reads TGTGCCAGCAGCACCAGACAGGGGTGGGTCACTGAAGCTTTCTTT. This gives the protein CASSTRQGWVTEAFF.

This clone was observed a handful of times. The chain recombines TRBV27 with TRBJ2-7; 7 nucleotides align to TRBD2. Per the germline V gene, CDR1 is MNHEY and CDR2 is SMNVEV (reference sequence). J gave up 7 bases and V 8 bases, and 8 bases lay outside the gene matches. The CDR3 spans 12 residues. CDR3 bases: TGTGCCAGCGCTGGGGGAGGGTGGGAGCAGTACTTC. It encodes CASAGGGWEQYF.